This T cell receptor beta chain was profiled in a study of response to subunit inactivated influenza vaccine. Each CDR3 protein gets one entry after TCRdb re-called the RT-PCR reads with MiXCR. The data show around 470,000 distinct CDR3 sequences, around 7.7% seen once. This clonotype was seen at least ten times. Trimming removed 0 bases at V and 6 bases at J, with 16 bases between. CDR1 and CDR2 from the germline V gene are LGHNA and YSLEER. There are 16 residues in the CDR3. J is TRBJ2-3 and V is TRBV4-3; tentatively, D is TRBD1 (5 bases). This receptor was taken from a man aged 45-69 years who received an inactivated influenza vaccine. Source: PBMCs from blood, taken roughly 24 months after vaccination. This CDR3 is CASSQDPGQGKDTQYF. The CDR3 nucleotides read TGCGCCAGCAGCCAAGATCCCGGGCAGGGAAAGGATACGCAGTATTTT.